This T cell receptor (beta chain) was captured by sequencing in a study of blood T cell repertoires in COVID-19. Study-wide context: Samples representing acute and convalescent COVID-19 were sourced from the United States, Italy and Spain. From T cells, B-cell-depleted T cells, or PBMCs came the material, which was cDNA or gDNA.

Per the original methods: Amplification of reference gene primers was used by the study to estimate nucleated cell counts. Method: immunoSEQ multiplex PCR; TCRdb's copy keeps in-frame clones and lacks some. That table gives V, J and clone size, and the DNA gave D and trimming. Of some 240,000 clones in the sample, around 85% were seen once. The V gene's germline CDR1 is LGHDT and CDR2 YNNKEL (reference sequence). The CDR3 extends over 13 amino acids. V lost 1 base to trimming and J lost 8 bases, with 10 bases between them. This sequence was found in a woman older than 75 with acute or convalescent COVID-19. Sequenced input: peripheral blood. The gene calls are TRBV3-1 (or the pseudogene TRBV3-2) and TRBJ2-3; weak D call: TRBD1 (7 bases). The CDR3 region is CASSQVQGGTQYF. In DNA form, the CDR3 reads TGTGCCAGCAGCCAAGTCCAGGGGGGTACGCAGTATTTT.